One sample yielded the 28 T cell receptor beta chains listed below, sequenced in a study of naive and memory T cell subsets (dated by TCRdb to about 2017). The receptor library was made with 5' RACE. Reads for this sample came from an Illumina MiSeq. The ligated cDNA was amplified in four rounds of PCR with nested alpha and beta constant region primers together with the SP2 primer. TCRdb passed the public sequencing reads through fastp at Q25 and MiXCR, retaining productive beta sequences. Entries are consolidated by CDR3 protein sequence, retaining the most common genes and DNA. The sample yields tens of thousands of distinct CDR3 sequences; about 7% were counted once. The ten largest make up 8.5% to 10% of the sample. A robust, sensitive protocol for the amplification, sequencing and analysis of TCRs was described in the study, in which 3' ligation of a UMI-containing oligonucleotide to TCR cDNA was used.

The receptors come from a male donor in good health.

At least ten counts were recorded for this clonotype. The rearrangement links TRBV7-2 to TRBJ1-1; a possible D gene is TRBD1 (5 bases). The germline V gene has CDR1 SGHTA and CDR2 FQGNSA. Trimming shortened V by 3 bases and J by 7 bases, and 21 bases separated the two germline ends. The CDR3 is made up of 16 amino acids. CDR3 amino acids: CASSFGSGTWGFEAFF. CDR3 sequence (DNA): TGTGCCAGCAGCTTCGGGTCCGGGACCTGGGGGTTTGAAGCTTTCTTT.

The J gene is TRBJ2-3, the V gene TRBV7-4; the match to TRBD1 covers 9 bases. V trimming: 1 base; J trimming: 4 bases; junction bases outside the gene matches: 12. The germline gives CDR1 SGHVT, CDR2 SQSDAQ. The CDR3 totals 18 residues. The CDR3 protein is CASSLGNSGTGNADTQYF. The CDR3 DNA reads TGTGCCAGCAGCTTAGGCAATTCGGGGACAGGGAACGCAGATACGCAGTATTTT.

This clonotype came up a few times. J is TRBJ2-3 and V is TRBV5-4, with D hard to call. Germline assignment: CDR1 SGHNT and CDR2 YYREEE (reference sequence). The CDR3 runs 13 residues. V dropped 4 bases and J dropped 9 bases, with 15 bases sitting between them. The CDR3 sequence is CASSTWTTDTQYF. CDR3 coding DNA: TGTGCCAGCAGCACTTGGACGACCGACACGCAGTATTTT.

The rearrangement joins TRBV2 to TRBJ2-2, with D unresolved. V lost 4 bases to trimming and J lost 6 bases, with 15 bases between them. The CDR3 consists of 15 residues. CDR1 and CDR2 (germline): SNHLY, FYNNEI. CDR3 region: CASSGLYGVAGELFF. CDR3 coding DNA: TGTGCCAGCAGTGGACTGTATGGAGTAGCCGGGGAGCTGTTTTTT.

This clonotype was counted many times. Written as DNA, the CDR3 is TGTGCCAGCAGCTTGGGACAGGGATCGACCGGGGGCTCCTACGAGCAGTACTTC. Translated: CASSLGQGSTGGSYEQYF. V usage is TRBV7-9 and J usage is TRBJ2-7; 9 bases map to TRBD1. The CDR3 has 18 amino acids. Losses at the gene ends were 3 bases for V and 0 bases for J; bases not matched to a gene: 12. Germline V gene data show CDR1 as SEHNR and CDR2 as FQNEAQ (reference sequence).

Many counts were recorded for this clonotype. Germline and junction disagree at one end, which may indicate a read error. The chain has TRBV20-1 and TRBJ1-2; the match to TRBD1 covers 8 bases. The germline CDR1 and CDR2 sequences are DFQATT and SNEGSKA (reference sequence). This CDR3 region has 11 residues. Here the CDR3 reads CSARDFGTGGF. For the CDR3, the DNA is TGCAGTGCTAGAGATTTTGGGACAGGCGGATTC.

This clonotype was detected ten times or more. The chain couples TRBV27 to TRBJ2-1, with D perhaps matching TRBD2 (6 bases). Germline CDR1 is MNHEY and CDR2 is SMNVEV (reference sequence). V was trimmed by 5 bases and J by 1 base, leaving 12 bases between them. The CDR3 has 15 residues. The CDR3 nucleotides are TGTGCCAGCAGTCTCAGCGGGCGATCCTACAATGAGCAGTTCTTC. Translation gives CASSLSGRSYNEQFF.

This clonotype occurred a few times. The V gene is TRBV6-5, the J gene TRBJ2-5; D is perhaps TRBD1 (5 bases). Per the germline V gene, CDR1 is MNHEY and CDR2 is SVGAGI. This CDR3 has 14 amino acids. Trimming cost V 7 bases and J 0 bases, with 12 bases left between them. The CDR3 protein is CASTKGAYQETQYF. The CDR3 DNA reads TGTGCCAGCACCAAAGGGGCGTACCAAGAGACCCAGTACTTC.

This chain uses TRBV14 with TRBJ2-2; TRBD1 is a possible D gene (7 bases). The CDR3 has 14 residues. V lost 4 bases and J lost 5, with 11 bases in between. Germline values: CDR1 SGHDN, CDR2 FVKESK. The CDR3 bases are TGTGCCAGCAGCCCAGGGGGGTTGACCGGGGAGCTGTTTTTT. Its translation is CASSPGGLTGELFF.

This clonotype has at least ten counts. The V and J genes are TRBV3-1 and TRBJ1-1; possible D gene TRBD1, 5 bases. Trimming shortened V by 4 bases and J by 7 bases, and 13 bases separated the two germline ends. There are 13 residues in the CDR3. Germline V gene data show CDR1 as LGHDT and CDR2 as YNNKEL (reference sequence). CDR3 loop: CASSRSQGIEAFF. The CDR3 DNA is TGTGCCAGCAGCCGCAGCCAGGGCATTGAAGCTTTCTTT.

The rearrangement uses TRBV20-1 and TRBJ2-7, with 10 nucleotides matching TRBD1. CDR3 length: 14 amino acids. Germline V CDR1 and CDR2: DFQATT, SNEGSKA (reference sequence). The V segment lost 5 bases and the J segment 3 bases; nucleotides outside the gene matches: 7. CDR3 bases: TGCAGTGCTCAGTCCGGGACAGGGGACTACGAGCAGTACTTC. The encoded protein is CSAQSGTGDYEQYF.

There are a few counts of this clonotype. The rearrangement links TRBV5-1 to TRBJ2-5; possible D gene TRBD2, 6 bases. The V gene lost 3 bases and the J gene lost 0 bases, with 15 bases spanning the gap. The germline gives CDR1 SGHRS, CDR2 YFSETQ. This CDR3 is built from 16 residues. CDR3 sequence: CASSSRGGRDQETQYF. As DNA, the CDR3 is TGCGCCAGCAGCTCTCGGGGAGGCAGAGACCAAGAGACCCAGTACTTC.

The J gene is TRBJ2-3, the V gene TRBV20-1, with D perhaps matching TRBD1 or TRBD2 (6 bases each). V was shortened by 1 base and J by 5 bases, with 19 bases between the two germline ends. Germline-derived CDR1 and CDR2 are DFQATT and SNEGSKA (reference sequence). The CDR3 runs to 16 residues. DNA of the CDR3: TGCAGTGCTAGAGTCGGGGGCAACAGGGTCAAAGATACGCAGTATTTT. Amino acid sequence: CSARVGGNRVKDTQYF.

This clonotype was found many times. This chain joins TRBV12-3 or TRBV12-4 and TRBJ1-3, with a tentative D call TRBD1 (5 bases). This CDR3 has 16 amino acids. V dropped 6 bases and J dropped 0 bases, with 15 bases sitting between them. The CDR3 loop reads CASSWRDFSSGNTIYF. The CDR3 nucleotides are TGTGCCAGCAGCTGGCGGGACTTTAGCTCTGGAAACACCATATATTTT.

This clonotype was seen many times. The V gene is TRBV6-1, the J gene TRBJ2-3; no firm D call. The CDR3 runs 12 residues. V lost 2 bases and J lost 2, with 2 bases in between. Germline loops: CDR1 MNHNS, CDR2 SASEGT. The CDR3 is CASSENTDTQYF. The CDR3 DNA sequence: TGTGCCAGCAGTGAAAACACAGATACGCAGTATTTT.

This clonotype was detected a few times. The rearrangement uses TRBV3-1 and TRBJ2-2; no clear D. The CDR3 length is 17 residues. Germline V CDR1 and CDR2: LGHDT, YNNKEL (reference sequence). V was cut by 1 base and J by 0 bases, with 12 bases left in between. The CDR3 region is CASSQVPGLANTGELFF. In DNA, the CDR3 is TGTGCCAGCAGCCAAGTCCCGGGCCTAGCGAACACCGGGGAGCTGTTTTTT.

This clonotype was observed many times. The gene calls are TRBV20-1 and TRBJ2-7, with D tentatively TRBD1 or TRBD2 (6 bases each). Trimming took off 2 bases at V and 4 bases at J, with 15 bases between the two ends. There are 14 residues in the CDR3. Germline V gene lookup returns CDR1 DFQATT and CDR2 SNEGSKA (reference sequence). The CDR3 DNA sequence: TGCAGTGCTAGACCCGTGGGGGGCGCGTACGAGCAGTACTTC. Amino acids: CSARPVGGAYEQYF.

This clonotype was found a few times. The rearrangement links TRBV19 to TRBJ1-5; maybe TRBD1 (5 bases). The ends were cut back, 5 bases at V and 3 bases at J, with 11 bases in the middle. Germline values: CDR1 LNHDA, CDR2 SQIVND (reference sequence). The CDR3 is made up of 14 amino acids. The CDR3 DNA sequence: TGTGCCAGTAGTTTTGGGGGAGACAATCAGCCCCAGCATTTT. This codes for CASSFGGDNQPQHF.

V and J are TRBV21-1 and TRBJ1-1; TRBD1, as called in the table, went unchecked against the DNA. TRBV21-1 is assigned pseudogene status. The CDR3 is 16 residues long. CDR3 in amino acids: CASSSPGRRGVTEAFF. CDR3 sequence (DNA): TGTGCCAGCAGCTCACCCGGTCGTCGTGGGGTCACTGAAGCTTTCTTT.

This sequence joins TRBV6-6 and TRBJ2-3; D is unresolved. CDR3 length: 12 amino acids. V was pared by 6 bases and J by 6 bases, with 10 bases between. CDR1 is MNHNY and CDR2 is SVGAGI in the germline V gene (reference sequence). CDR3 nucleotides: TGTGCCAGCAGCCCCATACGGGATACGCAGTATTTT. Protein: CASSPIRDTQYF.

This clonotype was observed at least ten times. The rearrangement uses TRBV3-1 and TRBJ2-5; 8 nucleotides agree with TRBD2. The CDR3 extends over 17 amino acids. The germline V gene has CDR1 LGHDT and CDR2 YNNKEL (reference sequence). V was pared by 1 base and J by 4 bases, with 11 bases of the junction left unmatched. CDR3 loop: CASSQGSSGSSLETQYF. The CDR3 DNA reads TGTGCCAGCAGCCAAGGGTCAAGCGGGAGTAGTTTAGAGACCCAGTACTTC.

This clonotype has more than one count but fewer than ten. V and J are TRBV14 and TRBJ2-3; 7 positions match TRBD1. J gave up 11 bases and V 5 bases, and 16 bases lay outside the gene matches. The germline CDR1 and CDR2 sequences are SGHDN and FVKESK. The CDR3 sequence is 15 residues long. DNA of the CDR3: TGTGCCAGCAGCACCCGGGACACAGGGGCATTCGGGCAGTATTTT. Translating gives CASSTRDTGAFGQYF.

About this clonotype: This may be a read error: a much more frequent sequence differs by one nucleotide. V and J are TRBV29-1 and TRBJ2-1; 7 nucleotides line up with TRBD2. Germline V CDR1 and CDR2: SQVTM, ANQGSEA. The CDR3 runs 16 residues. CDR3 sequence: CRVEGFSGGSNNEQFF. In nucleotides, the CDR3 is TGCAGGGTTGAAGGTTTCTCGGGCGGGAGTAACAATGAGCAGTTCTTC.

V gene TRBV29-1 combines with J gene TRBJ1-2; 9 bases line up with TRBD1. V lost 6 bases to trimming and J lost 8 bases; unmatched junction nucleotides: 13. The germline V gene has CDR1 SQVTM and CDR2 ANQGSEA. The CDR3 sequence is 14 residues long. CDR3 sequence: CSVAGTGLVRGYTF. As DNA, the CDR3 is TGCAGCGTCGCCGGGACAGGGTTAGTACGCGGCTACACCTTC.

Note on this clonotype: This may arise from a read error, as a much more abundant clone is one base away. The chain combines TRBV7-9 with TRBJ2-1, with unresolved D. The V gene's germline CDR1 is SEHNR and CDR2 FQNEAQ (reference sequence). Deletions cut 5 bases from V and 6 bases from J, with 11 bases between. The CDR3 has 13 residues. CDR3 DNA: TGTGCCAGCAGCCCCATAATGCGCAATGAGCAGTTCTTC. Translation: CASSPIMRNEQFF. The full variable domain, in which reference TRBV7-9 and TRBJ2-1 provide the parts outside the CDR3, is DTGVSQNPRHKITKRGQNVTFRCDPISEHNRLYWYRQTLGQGPEFLTYFQNEAQLEKSRLLSDRFSAERPKGSFSTLEIQRTEQGDSAMYLCASSPIMRNEQFFGPGTRLTVL.

The chain is built from TRBV4-1 and TRBJ2-1, with 10 bases fitting TRBD2. This CDR3 has 14 residues. Looked up from germline, CDR1 is MGHRA and CDR2 is YSYEKL. V trimming: 5 bases; J trimming: 4 bases; junction bases outside the gene matches: 2. The CDR3 protein is CASSGTSEYNEQFF. For the CDR3, the DNA is TGCGCCAGCAGCGGGACTAGCGAGTACAATGAGCAGTTCTTC.

The gene calls are TRBV5-6 and TRBJ2-2, with TRBD1 matching over 11 bases. V was clipped by 4 bases and J by 7 bases; unmatched bases: 12. CDR3 size: 17 residues. Germline V lookup: CDR1 SGHDT, CDR2 YYEEEE. This chain's CDR3 is CASSIRTGGYSGGELFF. DNA of the CDR3: TGTGCCAGCAGCATTCGGACAGGGGGCTATTCAGGCGGGGAGCTGTTTTTT.

This clonotype came up a few times. V and J are TRBV19 and TRBJ2-7; 8 nucleotides match TRBD2. Trimming removed 1 base from V and 3 bases from J; junction bases left unmatched: 2. This CDR3 comprises 14 residues. Germline values: CDR1 LNHDA, CDR2 SQIVND (reference sequence). CDR3 residues: CASSIAGTSYEQYF. As DNA, the CDR3 is TGTGCCAGTAGTATAGCCGGGACTAGCTACGAGCAGTACTTC.